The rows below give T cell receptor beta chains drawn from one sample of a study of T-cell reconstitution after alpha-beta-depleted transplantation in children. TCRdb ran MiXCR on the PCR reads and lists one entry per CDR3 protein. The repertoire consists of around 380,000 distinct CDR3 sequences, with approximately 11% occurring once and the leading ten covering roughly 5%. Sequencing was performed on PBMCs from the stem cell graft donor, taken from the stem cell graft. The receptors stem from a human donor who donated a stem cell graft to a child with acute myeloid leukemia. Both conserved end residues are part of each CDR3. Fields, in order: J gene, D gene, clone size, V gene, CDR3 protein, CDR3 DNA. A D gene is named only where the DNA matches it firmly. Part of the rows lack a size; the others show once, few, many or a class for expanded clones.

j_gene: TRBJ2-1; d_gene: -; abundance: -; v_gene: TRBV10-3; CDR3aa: CAIRGTDQGRQFF; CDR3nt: TGTGCCATCAGGGGGACCGACCAAGGGCGGCAGTTCTTC
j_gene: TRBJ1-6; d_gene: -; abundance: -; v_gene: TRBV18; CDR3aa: CASSPTQGGTNSPLHF; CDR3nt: TGTGCCAGCTCACCAACGCAGGGAGGCACTAATTCACCCCTCCACTTT
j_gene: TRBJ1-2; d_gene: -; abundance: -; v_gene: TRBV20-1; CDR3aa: CSAPHPGRAYGYTF; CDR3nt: TGCAGTGCTCCTCATCCGGGACGGGCCTATGGCTACACCTTC
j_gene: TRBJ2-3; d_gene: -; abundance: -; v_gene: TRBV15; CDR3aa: CATSRASYRQSTDTQYF; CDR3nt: TGTGCCACCAGCAGAGCGTCATATCGTCAAAGCACAGATACGCAGTATTTT
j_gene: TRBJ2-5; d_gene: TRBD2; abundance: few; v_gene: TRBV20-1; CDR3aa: CSASKTSEETQYF; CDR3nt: TGCAGTGCTAGCAAAACTAGCGAAGAGACCCAGTACTTC
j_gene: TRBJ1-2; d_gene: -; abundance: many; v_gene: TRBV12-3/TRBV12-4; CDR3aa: CASSLEATGSYGYTF; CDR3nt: TGTGCCAGCAGTTTAGAGGCTACGGGATCCTATGGCTACACCTTC
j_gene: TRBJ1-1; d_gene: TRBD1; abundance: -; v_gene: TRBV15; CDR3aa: CATSRGQGSTEAFF; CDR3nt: TGTGCCACCAGCAGAGGACAGGGGAGCACTGAAGCTTTCTTT
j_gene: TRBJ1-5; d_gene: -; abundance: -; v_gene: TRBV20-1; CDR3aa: CSAAGAPNQPQHF; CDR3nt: TGCAGTGCTGCGGGGGCCCCGAATCAGCCCCAGCATTTT
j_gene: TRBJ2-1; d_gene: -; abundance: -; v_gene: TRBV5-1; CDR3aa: CASSITGSNEQFF; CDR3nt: TGCGCCAGCAGCATAACAGGGAGCAATGAGCAGTTCTTC
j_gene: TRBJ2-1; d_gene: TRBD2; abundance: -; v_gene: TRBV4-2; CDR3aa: CASSRSGGAVYNEQFF; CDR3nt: TGTGCCAGCAGCCGTAGCGGGGGGGCCGTCTACAATGAGCAGTTCTTC
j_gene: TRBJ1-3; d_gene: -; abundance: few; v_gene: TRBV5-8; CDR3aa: CASSLKGLISGNTIYF; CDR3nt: TGTGCCAGCAGCTTAAAGGGACTCATCTCTGGAAACACCATATATTTT
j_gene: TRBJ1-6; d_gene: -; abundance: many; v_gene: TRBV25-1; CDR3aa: CASRGGVSSPLHF; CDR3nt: TGTGCCAGCAGAGGAGGGGTCTCCTCACCCCTCCACTTT
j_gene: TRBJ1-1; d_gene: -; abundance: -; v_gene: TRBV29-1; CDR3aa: CSVEGMNTEAFF; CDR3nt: TGCAGCGTTGAGGGGATGAACACTGAAGCTTTCTTT
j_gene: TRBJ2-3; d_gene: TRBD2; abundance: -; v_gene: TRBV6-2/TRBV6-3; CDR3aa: CASSQGLVSDTQYF; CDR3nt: TGTGCCAGCAGCCAGGGACTAGTGTCAGATACGCAGTATTTT
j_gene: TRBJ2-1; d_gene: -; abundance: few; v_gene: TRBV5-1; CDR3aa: CASSLEGNPYNEQFF; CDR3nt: TGCGCCAGCAGCTTAGAGGGGAACCCCTACAATGAGCAGTTCTTC
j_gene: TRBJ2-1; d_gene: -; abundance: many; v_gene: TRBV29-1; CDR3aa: CSVPTPSSYNEQFF; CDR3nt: TGCAGCGTCCCCACACCGAGCTCCTACAATGAGCAGTTCTTC
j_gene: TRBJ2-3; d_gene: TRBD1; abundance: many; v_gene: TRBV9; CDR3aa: CASSRDRGADTQYF; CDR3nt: TGTGCCAGCAGCCGGGACAGGGGCGCAGATACGCAGTATTTT
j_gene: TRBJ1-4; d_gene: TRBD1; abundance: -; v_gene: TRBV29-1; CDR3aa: CSVGQGRSGWEKLFF; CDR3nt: TGCAGCGTGGGACAGGGGCGGTCGGGATGGGAAAAACTGTTTTTT
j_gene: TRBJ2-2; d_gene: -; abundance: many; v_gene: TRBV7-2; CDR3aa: CASSLRPHRGTGELFF; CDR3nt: TGTGCCAGCAGCCTCCGACCTCATAGGGGTACCGGGGAGCTGTTTTTT
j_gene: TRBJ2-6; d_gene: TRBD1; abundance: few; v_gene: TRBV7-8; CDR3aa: CASSSQGAFGANVLTF; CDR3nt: TGTGCCAGCAGCTCACAGGGGGCATTTGGGGCCAACGTCCTGACTTTC
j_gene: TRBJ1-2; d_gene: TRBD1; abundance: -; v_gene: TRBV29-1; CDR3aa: CSVGWDRSLGTF; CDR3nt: TGCAGCGTTGGTTGGGACAGGTCACTCGGTACGTTC
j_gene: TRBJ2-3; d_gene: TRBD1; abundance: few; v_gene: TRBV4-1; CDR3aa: CASSRGDSSTDTQYF; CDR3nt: TGCGCCAGCAGCCGAGGGGACAGTAGCACAGATACGCAGTATTTT
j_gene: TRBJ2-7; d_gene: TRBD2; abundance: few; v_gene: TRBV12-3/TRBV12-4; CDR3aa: CASSISGRASEQYF; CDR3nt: TGTGCCAGCAGTATTAGCGGGAGGGCGTCCGAGCAGTACTTC
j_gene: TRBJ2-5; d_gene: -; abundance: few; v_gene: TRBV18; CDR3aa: CASSPISGDETQYF; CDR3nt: TGTGCCAGCTCACCAATATCGGGGGATGAGACCCAGTACTTC
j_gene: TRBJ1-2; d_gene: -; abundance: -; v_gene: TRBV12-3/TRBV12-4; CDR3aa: CASSSNMGPIYGYTF; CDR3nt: TGTGCCAGCAGTTCTAACATGGGACCGATCTATGGCTACACCTTC
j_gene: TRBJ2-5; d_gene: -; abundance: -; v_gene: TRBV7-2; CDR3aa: CASSLDSYGETQYF; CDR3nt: TGTGCCAGCAGCTTAGACTCTTATGGGGAGACCCAGTACTTC
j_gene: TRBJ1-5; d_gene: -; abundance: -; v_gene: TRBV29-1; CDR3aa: CSVSGGDSNQPQHF; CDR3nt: TGCAGCGTTTCTGGGGGCGATAGCAATCAGCCCCAGCATTTT
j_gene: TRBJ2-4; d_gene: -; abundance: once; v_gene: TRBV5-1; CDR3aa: CASTLQGTSNIQYF; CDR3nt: TGCGCCAGCACCTTACAGGGAACAAGCAACATTCAGTACTTC
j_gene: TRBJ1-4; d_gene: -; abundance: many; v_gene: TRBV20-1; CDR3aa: CSANSGANEKLFF; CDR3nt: TGCAGTGCTAACTCGGGGGCGAATGAAAAACTGTTTTTT
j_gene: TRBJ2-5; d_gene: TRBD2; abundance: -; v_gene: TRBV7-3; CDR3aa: CASSQTGGAQTQYF; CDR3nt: TGTGCCAGCAGCCAGACGGGGGGGGCGCAGACCCAGTACTTC
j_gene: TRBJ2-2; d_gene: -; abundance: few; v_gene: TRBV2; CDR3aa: CASSDGELFF; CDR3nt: TGTGCCAGCAGTGATGGGGAGCTGTTTTTT
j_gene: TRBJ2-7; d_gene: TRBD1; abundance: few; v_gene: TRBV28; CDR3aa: CASSFQRDRSLEQYF; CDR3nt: TGTGCCAGCAGTTTCCAGAGGGACAGGTCCCTCGAGCAGTACTTC
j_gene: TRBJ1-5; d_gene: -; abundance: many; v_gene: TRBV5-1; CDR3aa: CASSLDGPQSPQHF; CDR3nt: TGCGCCAGCAGCTTGGATGGACCCCAGTCGCCCCAGCATTTT
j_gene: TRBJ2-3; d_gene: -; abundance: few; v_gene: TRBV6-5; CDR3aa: CASSYPVGGASTDTQYF; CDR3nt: TGTGCCAGCAGTTACCCTGTTGGGGGGGCTAGCACAGATACGCAGTATTTT
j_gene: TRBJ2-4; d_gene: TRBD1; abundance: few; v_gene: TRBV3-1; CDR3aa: CASSQEGTAILLAKNIQYF; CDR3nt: TGTGCCAGCAGCCAAGAGGGGACAGCGATCCTCTTAGCCAAAAACATTCAGTACTTC
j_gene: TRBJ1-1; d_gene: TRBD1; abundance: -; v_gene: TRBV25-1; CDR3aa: CASSAVRGTNPFVITEAFF; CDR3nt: TGTGCCAGCAGTGCGGTCAGGGGGACGAACCCCTTTGTTATCACTGAAGCTTTCTTT
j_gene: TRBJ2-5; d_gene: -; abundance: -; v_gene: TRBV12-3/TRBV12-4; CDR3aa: CASRRFAGRQETQYF; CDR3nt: TGTGCCAGCAGACGATTCGCGGGCAGACAAGAGACCCAGTACTTC
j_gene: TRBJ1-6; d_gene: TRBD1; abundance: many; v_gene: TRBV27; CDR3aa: CASSEGQGRSSYNSPLHF; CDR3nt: TGTGCCAGCAGTGAGGGACAGGGAAGGAGCTCCTATAATTCACCCCTCCACTTT
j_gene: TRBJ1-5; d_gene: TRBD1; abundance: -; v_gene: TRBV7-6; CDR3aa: CASSLVAGGSNQPQHF; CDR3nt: TGTGCCAGCAGCTTAGTCGCAGGGGGCTCCAATCAGCCCCAGCATTTT
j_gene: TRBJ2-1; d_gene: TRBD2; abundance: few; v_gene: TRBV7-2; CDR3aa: CASSTRTSGNNEQFF; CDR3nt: TGTGCCAGCAGCACACGGACTAGCGGGAACAATGAGCAGTTCTTC
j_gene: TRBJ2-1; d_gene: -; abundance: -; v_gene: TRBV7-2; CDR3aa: CASSKEGLSLNEQFF; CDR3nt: TGTGCCAGCAGCAAGGAAGGTCTCTCGCTGAATGAGCAGTTCTTC
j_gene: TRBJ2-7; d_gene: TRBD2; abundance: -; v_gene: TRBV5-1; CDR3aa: CASSFRDTGGVFEQYF; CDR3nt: TGCGCCAGCAGCTTCCGGGACACCGGGGGGGTTTTTGAGCAGTACTTC
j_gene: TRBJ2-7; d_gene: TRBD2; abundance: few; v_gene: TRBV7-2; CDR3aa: CASSEQGLADYEQYF; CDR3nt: TGTGCCAGCAGCGAACAGGGACTAGCGGACTACGAGCAGTACTTC
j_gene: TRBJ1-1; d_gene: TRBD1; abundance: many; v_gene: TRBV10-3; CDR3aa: CAISDLGTGTELEAFF; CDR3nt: TGTGCCATCAGTGACCTAGGGACAGGGACGGAATTAGAAGCTTTCTTT
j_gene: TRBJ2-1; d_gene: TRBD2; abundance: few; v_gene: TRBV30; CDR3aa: CAWSASSGGAHEQFF; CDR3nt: TGTGCCTGGAGCGCCTCTAGCGGGGGGGCCCATGAGCAGTTCTTC
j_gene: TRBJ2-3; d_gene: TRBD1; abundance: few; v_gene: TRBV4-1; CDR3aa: CASSQDLGRPGTGEDTQYF; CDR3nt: TGCGCCAGCAGCCAAGATTTGGGGCGTCCCGGGACAGGGGAAGATACGCAGTATTTT
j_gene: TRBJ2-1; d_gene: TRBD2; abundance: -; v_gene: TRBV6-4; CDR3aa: CASSKQGLAQANEQFF; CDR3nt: TGTGCCAGCAGTAAACAGGGACTAGCCCAAGCCAATGAGCAGTTCTTC
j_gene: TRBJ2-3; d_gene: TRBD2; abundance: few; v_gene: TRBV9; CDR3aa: CASSVEAGGTDTQYF; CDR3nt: TGTGCCAGCAGCGTAGAGGCGGGGGGCACAGATACGCAGTATTTT
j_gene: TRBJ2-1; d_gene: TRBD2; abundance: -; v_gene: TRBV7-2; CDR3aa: CASSPGLSNEQFF; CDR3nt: TGTGCCAGCAGTCCGGGACTAAGCAATGAGCAGTTCTTC
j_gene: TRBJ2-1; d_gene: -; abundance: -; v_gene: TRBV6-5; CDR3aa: CASSYSNLKTYNEQFF; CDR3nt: TGTGCCAGCAGTTACTCAAACCTTAAGACCTACAATGAGCAGTTCTTC
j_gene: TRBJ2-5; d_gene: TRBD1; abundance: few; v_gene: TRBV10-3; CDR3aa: CAIGGAGGPQETQYF; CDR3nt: TGTGCCATCGGAGGGGCAGGGGGCCCCCAAGAGACCCAGTACTTC
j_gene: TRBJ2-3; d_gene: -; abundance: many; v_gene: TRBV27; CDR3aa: CATPKGDSTDTQYF; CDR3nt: TGTGCCACCCCAAAAGGGGACAGCACAGATACGCAGTATTTT
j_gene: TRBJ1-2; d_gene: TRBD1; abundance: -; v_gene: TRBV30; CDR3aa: CAWSDRGGYTF; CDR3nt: TGTGCCTGGAGCGACAGGGGTGGCTACACCTTC
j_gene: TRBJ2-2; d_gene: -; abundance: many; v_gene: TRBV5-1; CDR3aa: CASSLEAGELFF; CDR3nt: TGCGCCAGCAGCTTGGAGGCGGGGGAGCTGTTTTTT